This T cell receptor beta chain originates from a study of blood T cell repertoires in COVID-19. Study context: Some COVID-19 samples were acute and others convalescent; all came from the United States, Italy and Spain. PBMCs, B-cell-depleted T cells, or T cells provided the cDNA or gDNA that made up the material.

In the authors' methods: Amplified reference gene primers provided the basis for estimating nucleated cell counts. The protocol was immunoSEQ multiplex PCR, while the TCRdb copy is restricted to in-frame clones and leaves out a portion. V and J calls and clone size are those listed in that table; D and trimming were worked out from the DNA. The table has under 300,000 clones, about 90% seen once. Per the germline V gene, CDR1 is ENHRY and CDR2 is SYGVKD. The CDR3 runs to 17 residues. Trimming removed 0 bases at V and 0 bases at J, with 14 bases between. The Seattle patients joined while their infection was active and were tracked longitudinally afterward.

V usage is TRBV10-3 and J usage is TRBJ1-1; tentatively, D is TRBD1 (6 bases). The clonotype comes from a man aged 25-45 years with COVID-19, enrolled during active disease. The sequenced sample consisted of peripheral blood. CDR3 sequence reads: CAISESSGGAMNTEAFF. In DNA form, the CDR3 reads TGTGCCATCAGTGAGTCGAGTGGGGGGGCCATGAACACTGAAGCTTTCTTT.